This entry lists 28 T cell receptor beta chains sequenced from one sample in a study of blood T cell repertoires in COVID-19. Some clones are missing from TCRdb's copy, which holds only in-frame ones; the method was immunoSEQ multiplex PCR. The table includes more than 200,000 clones, about 86% detected once. The sample taken for sequencing was peripheral blood. The source is a man aged 45-60 years with active or convalescent COVID-19.

The gene calls are TRBV4-1 and TRBJ2-3; 8 bases match TRBD1. From germline, CDR1 is MGHRA and CDR2 YSYEKL. The CDR3 runs 17 residues. The V and J ends lost 0 bases and 4 bases, in that order; junction bases with no gene match: 9. Here the CDR3 reads CASSQEEDREVADTQYF. CDR3 nucleotide sequence: TGCGCCAGCAGCCAAGAGGAGGACAGGGAGGTAGCAGATACGCAGTATTTT.

The gene calls are TRBV7-9 and TRBJ1-2, with a possible D match to TRBD1 (5 bases). Looked up from germline, CDR1 is SEHNR and CDR2 is FQNEAQ (reference sequence). This CDR3 spans 15 amino acids. V was trimmed by 8 bases and J by 3 bases, leaving 19 bases between them. Written as DNA, the CDR3 is TGTGCCAGCCACTCCACGGGGGAGGGAGACTATGGCTACACCTTC. Protein product: CASHSTGEGDYGYTF.

V usage is TRBV21-1 and J usage is TRBJ1-3. TRBV21-1 counts as a pseudogene. The CDR3 spans 15 residues. The chain's CDR3 is CASSPPSNSGNTIYF. The CDR3 DNA is TGTGCCAGCAGCCCCCCTAGTAACTCTGGAAACACCATATATTTT.

V gene TRBV3-1 (or the pseudogene TRBV3-2) combines with J gene TRBJ2-4; D is unclear. The CDR3 totals 14 residues. V was trimmed by 0 bases and J by 0 bases, leaving 3 bases between them. Germline CDR1 reads LGHDT; CDR2 reads YNNKEL (reference sequence). DNA of the CDR3: TGTGCCAGCAGCCAAGATAAAGCCAAAAACATTCAGTACTTC. Its translation: CASSQDKAKNIQYF.

In this sample, this clone turned up a few times. In this CDR3 the conserved last residue, phenylalanine or tryptophan, is missing, so a read error is likely. It is unclear where the CDR3 begins or ends on the DNA, so no DNA is shown, and the CDR3 is as TCRdb lists it. The rearrangement links TRBV10-3 to TRBJ1-1. The length of the CDR3 is 13 amino acids, counting both ends. Germline CDR1 reads ENHRY; CDR2 reads SYGVKD. The CDR3 loop reads CAISESEAFSVRL.

The V call is TRBV6-1, the J call TRBJ1-1; 8 bases fit TRBD1. CDR1 is MNHNS and CDR2 is SASEGT in the germline V gene. CDR3 length: 12 amino acids. With V trimmed by 3 bases and J by 11 bases, 5 bases remained unmatched. The CDR3: CASSEQGARAFF. DNA for the CDR3: TGTGCCAGCAGTGAGCAGGGGGCGCGGGCTTTCTTT.

The chain uses TRBV15 and TRBJ2-7, with TRBD1 matching over 9 bases. The V gene's germline CDR1 is LNHNV and CDR2 YYDKDF (reference sequence). Trimming removed 3 bases from V and 4 bases from J; junction bases left unmatched: 4. This CDR3 comprises 14 residues. This CDR3 is CATSSRDRVYEQYF. DNA of the CDR3: TGTGCCACCAGCAGCCGGGACAGGGTTTACGAGCAGTACTTC.

The chain combines TRBV5-1 with TRBJ1-3, with unresolved D. Trimming removed 5 bases from V and 4 bases from J, with 13 bases in between. The CDR3 has 14 residues. CDR1 and CDR2 from the germline V gene are SGHRS and YFSETQ. The CDR3 loop reads CASSSTNPGNTIYF. CDR3 nucleotide sequence: TGCGCCAGCAGTTCTACTAACCCCGGAAACACCATATATTTT.

The rearrangement joins TRBV24-1 to TRBJ2-3; tentative D call: TRBD2 (6 bases). V shed 4 bases and J shed 0 bases, with 10 bases lying between them. The CDR3 loop spans 15 amino acids. CDR1 KGHDR and CDR2 SFDVKD come from the germline V gene. The chain's CDR3 is CATSDAGTSTDTQYF. The CDR3 bases are TGTGCCACCAGTGACGCCGGGACTAGCACAGATACGCAGTATTTT.

For the CDR3, the DNA is TGTGCCAGTAGTGGACGGACTGCCGCGGATACGCAGTATTTT. It is translated as CASSGRTAADTQYF. The chain links TRBV19 to TRBJ2-3; D might be TRBD2 (5 bases). CDR3 length equals 14 residues. V dropped 5 bases and J dropped 6 bases, with 15 bases sitting between them. Germline lookup yields CDR1 LNHDA and CDR2 SQIVND (reference sequence). Together with reference TRBV19 and TRBJ2-3, the CDR3 gives the full variable domain: DGGITQSPKYLFRKEGQNVTLSCEQNLNHDAMYWYRQDPGQGLRLIYYSQIVNDFQKGDIAEGYSVSREKKESFPLTVTSAQKNPTAFYLCASSGRTAADTQYFGPGTRLTVL.

This chain links TRBV11-3 with TRBJ2-1; D remains unclear. Trimming pared 5 bases from V and 1 base from J, leaving 9 bases between. The CDR3 is 14 residues long. Germline CDR1 is SGHNT and CDR2 is YENEEA. The CDR3 DNA follows: TGTGCCAGCAGCCCCCGAGGATCCTACAATGAGCAGTTCTTC. Protein: CASSPRGSYNEQFF.

The chain uses TRBV12-3 or TRBV12-4 and TRBJ1-1; D uncertain. This CDR3 spans 13 amino acids. V lost 2 bases to trimming and J lost 2 bases, with 6 bases between them. The CDR3 protein is CASSLQENTEAFF. Written as DNA, the CDR3 is TGTGCCAGCAGTTTACAGGAAAACACTGAAGCTTTCTTT.

This chain uses TRBV4-1 with TRBJ2-2; tentatively, D is TRBD1 (6 bases). Per germline, CDR1 MGHRA and CDR2 YSYEKL. V was shortened by 4 bases and J by 0 bases, with 12 bases between the two germline ends. CDR3 length: 16 residues. The CDR3 region is CASSRSGGPNTGELFF. CDR3 coding DNA: TGCGCCAGCAGCCGAAGTGGGGGCCCGAACACCGGGGAGCTGTTTTTT.

J is TRBJ2-3 and V is TRBV5-5, with TRBD2 identical over 11 bases. Unmatched junction bases numbered 6, after V lost 1 base and J lost 5 bases. Germline values: CDR1 SGHKS, CDR2 YYEKEE (reference sequence). The CDR3 extends over 16 amino acids. In DNA, the CDR3 is TGTGCCAGCAGCTTGATTAGCGGGGGGGTCGGAGATACGCAGTATTTT. Translating gives CASSLISGGVGDTQYF.

This chain joins TRBV12-5 and TRBJ2-2, with 8 bases fitting TRBD1. The CDR3 is 19 residues long. V lost 0 bases and J lost 6; bases outside the gene matches: 15. Germline CDR1 reads LGHNT; CDR2 reads FRNRAP. The CDR3 DNA reads as TGTGCTAGTGGTTTGGTACAAAGACTCGGGCCACAGGGGGCCGGGGAGCTGTTTTTT. As protein: CASGLVQRLGPQGAGELFF.

V is TRBV28 and J is TRBJ1-1, with TRBD1 matching over 8 bases. The V gene end was trimmed by 6 bases and the J gene end by 11 bases; junction bases not matched to a gene: 8. CDR1 is MDHEN and CDR2 is SYDVKM in the germline V gene. The CDR3 consists of 12 residues. CDR3 sequence: CASSQAQGAAFF. DNA for the CDR3: TGTGCCAGCAGCCAAGCCCAGGGGGCCGCTTTCTTT. The full variable domain, its missing parts supplied by reference TRBV28 and TRBJ1-1, is DVKVTQSSRYLVKRTGEKVFLECVQDMDHENMFWYRQDPGLGLRLIYFSYDVKMKEKGDIPEGYSVSREKKERFSLILESASTNQTSMYLCASSQAQGAAFFGQGTRLTVV.

The V and J genes are TRBV9 and TRBJ2-3; maybe TRBD2 (6 bases). From germline, CDR1 is SGDLS and CDR2 YYNGEE. The V and J ends lost 0 bases and 2 bases respectively, with 10 bases between them. This CDR3 is built from 15 residues. The CDR3 is CASSVGRETTDTQYF. The CDR3 DNA reads TGTGCCAGCAGCGTAGGGAGGGAGACCACAGATACGCAGTATTTT.

This chain uses TRBV11-1 with TRBJ2-3; a possible D gene is TRBD2 (7 bases). The germline gives CDR1 SGHAT, CDR2 FQDESV (reference sequence). The CDR3 is 15 amino acids. V lost 3 bases and J 4 bases, leaving 14 bases between the germline ends. The CDR3 sequence is CASSLVGGGPDTQYF. The CDR3 DNA is TGTGCCAGCAGCTTGGTGGGGGGGGGCCCAGATACGCAGTATTTT. Looking up the rest from reference TRBV11-1 and TRBJ2-3 gives the full variable domain: EAEVAQSPRYKITEKSQAVAFWCDPISGHATLYWYRQILGQGPELLVQFQDESVVDDSQLPKDRFSAERLKGVDSTLKIQPAELGDSAMYLCASSLVGGGPDTQYFGPGTRLTVL.

On this clone: The sample has other DNA sequences that encode this CDR3 too. The chain carries TRBV3-1 (or the pseudogene TRBV3-2) and TRBJ1-3; D is unclear. The CDR3 covers 15 residues. The germline V and J ends were trimmed by 0 bases and 2 bases, with 8 bases remaining between them. Germline V gene data show CDR1 as LGHDT and CDR2 as YNNKEL (reference sequence). The DNA of the CDR3 is TGTGCCAGCAGCCAAGATCGGGGAACTGGAAACACCATATATTTT. It translates to CASSQDRGTGNTIYF.

Only one count was recorded for this clone. V gene TRBV7-3 combines with J gene TRBJ2-3; the match to TRBD2 covers 8 bases. V shed 5 bases, J shed 1 base, and the junction held 11 bases outside the gene matches. This CDR3 is 17 amino acids long. Per germline, CDR1 SGHTA and CDR2 FQGTGA. As DNA, the CDR3 is TGTGCCAGCAGCATTGGCGGGGGGCTCCCTGGCACAGATACGCAGTATTTT. Translating gives CASSIGGGLPGTDTQYF.

This clone has a single count. CDR3 bases: TGTGCCAGTAGTAAAGACAGGGAAGCTTTCTTT. The encoded protein is CASSKDREAFF. The gene calls are TRBV19 and TRBJ1-1, with TRBD1 as a possible D gene (6 bases). Trimming pared 4 bases from V and 8 bases from J, leaving 8 bases between. Germline lookup yields CDR1 LNHDA and CDR2 SQIVND (reference sequence). This CDR3 comprises 11 residues.

This chain connects TRBV11-2 to TRBJ1-2, with TRBD1 as a possible D gene (5 bases). In germline, CDR1 is SGHAT, CDR2 FQNNGV. Trimming removed 5 bases at V and 6 bases at J, with 16 bases between. The CDR3 length is 14 residues. This CDR3 is CASSPGMGRNGYTF. The CDR3 region has the DNA TGTGCCAGCAGCCCTGGAATGGGGCGCAATGGCTACACCTTC.

V gene TRBV7-9 combines with J gene TRBJ1-4; D is undetermined. CDR3 length: 14 amino acids. Per the germline V gene, CDR1 is SEHNR and CDR2 is FQNEAQ (reference sequence). Trimming left V 2 bases short and J 2 bases short, with 6 bases between. The CDR3 nucleotides are TGTGCCAGCAGCTTACGAGGGACTAATGAAAAACTGTTTTTT. This translates into CASSLRGTNEKLFF.

The chain carries TRBV7-7 and TRBJ2-2, with unresolved D. The V and J ends lost 2 bases and 7 bases respectively, with 14 bases between them. The CDR3 extends over 15 amino acids. The germline CDR1 and CDR2 sequences are SSHAT and FNYEAQ (reference sequence). CDR3 loop: CASSLRPFGDGELFF. Written as DNA, the CDR3 is TGTGCCAGCAGCTTAAGGCCTTTTGGAGACGGGGAGCTGTTTTTT.

V and J are TRBV28 and TRBJ2-5, with 11 bases lining up with TRBD1. Germline CDR1 reads MDHEN; CDR2 reads SYDVKM. The ends lost 6 bases at V and 4 bases at J; junction bases unmatched: 7. CDR3 length equals 15 residues. The CDR3 DNA is TGTGCCAGCAGCCGACGGACAGGGGGCAGAGAGACCCAGTACTTC. It is translated as CASSRRTGGRETQYF. Variable domain in full (rest from reference TRBV28 and TRBJ2-5): DVKVTQSSRYLVKRTGEKVFLECVQDMDHENMFWYRQDPGLGLRLIYFSYDVKMKEKGDIPEGYSVSREKKERFSLILESASTNQTSMYLCASSRRTGGRETQYFGPGTRLLVL.

The chain employs TRBV6-2 or TRBV6-3 and TRBJ1-1; no clear D. The CDR3 consists of 12 residues. Germline V gives CDR1 MNHEY, CDR2 SVGEGT. V was pared by 3 bases and J by 8 bases, with 10 bases between. Here the CDR3 DNA reads TGTGCCAGCAGTTATCCGGAGACCGAAGCTTTCTTT. Protein product: CASSYPETEAFF.

This clone has only one observation. The V call is TRBV6-5, the J call TRBJ2-7; D possibly corresponds to TRBD1 (6 bases). CDR3 size: 15 residues. V dropped 0 bases and J dropped 5 bases, with 14 bases sitting between them. Germline V gene lookup returns CDR1 MNHEY and CDR2 SVGAGI. CDR3 nucleotides: TGTGCCAGCAGTTACTCGTTCCAGGGGCTCAACGAGCAGTACTTC. Amino acid sequence: CASSYSFQGLNEQYF.

This clone was detected once. This chain links TRBV3-1 (or the pseudogene TRBV3-2) with TRBJ1-6, with 9 bases identical to TRBD1. The germline CDR1 and CDR2 sequences are LGHDT and YNNKEL (reference sequence). V shed 0 bases and J 10 bases; nucleotides not matched to a gene: 4. The CDR3 runs 15 residues. In DNA, the CDR3 is TGTGCCAGCAGCCAAGAGGGGACAGGGCGCTCACCCCTCCACTTT. Protein sequence: CASSQEGTGRSPLHF.